This T cell receptor (beta chain) derives from a study of regulatory T cells in long-lasting Graves disease. General observations from the study: Favoring TRBV28, TRBJ1-2 and TRBJ2-5 was a feature seen in persistent disease. Persistent Graves' patients had lower TCR diversity than newly diagnosed ones.

Time point here: newly diagnosed GD, antithyroid drugs for less than 3 months. Generation of the TCR library employed RNA extracted from PBMCs. HTBI primers from iRepertoire and Arm-PCR of CDR3 regions yielded the TCR beta libraries. TCRdb re-called the multiplex PCR reads through MiXCR, storing one row per CDR3 protein. The sample lists around 450,000 distinct CDR3 sequences; about 15% were seen once. CDR1 is SGHTA, CDR2 FQGTGA, per germline. V gave up 5 bases and J gave up 0 bases; unmatched junction bases: 9. The CDR3 extends over 18 amino acids. This clonotype was detected ten times or more. What it binds is unknown. The same sample was also studied in work on T cells in Graves' hyperthyroidism and ophthalmopathy. That work adds: For Graves' hyperthyroidism to be stable, ophthalmopathy could not progress within 18 months. First-round RT-PCR of the TCR CDR3 relied on the HTBI primer set.

The source is a woman between 35 and 50 years old with Graves disease. The rearrangement joins TRBV7-3 to TRBJ2-1; 11 bases align to TRBD2. Sequencing was performed on peripheral blood mononuclear cells (PBMCs), taken at new diagnosis, from a patient treated with antithyroid drugs. CDR3 sequence reads: CASSPRTSGLSSYNEQFF. Written as DNA, the CDR3 is TGTGCCAGCAGCCCCCGGACTAGCGGGCTGAGCTCCTACAATGAGCAGTTCTTC.